This T cell receptor (beta chain) was sequenced for a study of tumor-infiltrating lymphocytes in primary liver carcinoma. Study-wide context: Between 4.2 and 10 cm across, the tumors were all of stage T1-T3 N0M0.

From unsorted bulk tissue weighing roughly 17-31 mg, DNA and RNA were co-extracted. The CDR3 extends over 15 amino acids. CDR1 and CDR2 (germline): MDHEN, SYDVKM. Trimming removed 8 bases from V and 6 bases from J; junction bases left unmatched: 12. A primer in the constant region served to generate TCR beta cDNA from approximately 460 ng of total RNA. Sequencing libraries for TCR beta derived from three nested multiplex PCR rounds that used slightly modified ARM-PCR. Researchers ran the first two PCR rounds for roughly 10 cycles each with TRBV1-TRBV30 forward primers and a C-beta reverse primer. MiXCR was run by TCRdb on the multiplex PCR reads, yielding one entry per CDR3 protein. Among tens of thousands of distinct CDR3 sequences listed, around three quarters were seen once.

The TCR originated in a woman younger than 45 with primary liver carcinoma and hepatitis B virus infection. The sample comprised liver tumor tissue from sampling region 4. Subset specified: tumor region T4, right-lateral pole. V is TRBV28 and J is TRBJ2-1; TRBD2 agrees at 8 bases. In DNA form, the CDR3 reads TGTGCCAGCTGCTTCGTGGTAGCGGGACGCAATGAGCAGTTCTTC. As protein: CASCFVVAGRNEQFF.